This TCR beta chain was obtained from a study of control samples from healthy donors and cancer patients. Clones were sequenced by immunoSEQ multiplex PCR, and TCRdb holds only the in-frame ones, with some missing. This table has approximately 59,000 clones, roughly 86% appearing once. The germline V gene encodes CDR1 SGHNT and CDR2 YYREEE (reference sequence). The V end was cut by 4 bases, the J end by 3 bases, with 10 bases between. The CDR3 has 13 residues. The sequenced sample consisted of PBMCs. The chain couples TRBV5-4 to TRBJ1-1; unclear D gene. The sequence derives from a woman in her fifties or sixties with lung cancer. The CDR3 region has the DNA TGTGCCAGCAGCCCAGCCCCCCACACTGAAGCTTTCTTT. Its protein is CASSPAPHTEAFF.